The 32 T cell receptor beta chains presented below share a single source sample, sequenced in a study of T cell responses to AZD1222 COVID-19 vaccine (dated by TCRdb to the early 2020s). Per the publication, the time point label means: about 28 days (+/-7) after the second vaccine dose. The method was the immunoSEQ multiplex PCR assay. TCRdb obtained this table from immuneACCESS and retained in-frame rearrangements with V and J assigned. These tables miss some clones; where compared with another copy, unresolved V genes account for less than half of the shortfall, and the remainder is unexplained. In all, the sample holds over 70,000 clones, and roughly 89% of those were seen once. The ten largest clones add up to about 9.3% of the sample. The sample was peripheral blood, taken 28 days after the second AZD1222 dose. The origin of the receptors is an adult who received the AZD1222 COVID-19 vaccine.

V and J are TRBV6-5 and TRBJ2-1; D might be TRBD1 (6 bases). The CDR3 loop spans 15 amino acids. V lost 6 bases to trimming and J lost 1 base, with 13 bases between them. CDR1 and CDR2 from the germline V gene are MNHEY and SVGAGI. The CDR3 spells CASRAEDRSYNEQFF. The CDR3 coding sequence is TGTGCCAGCAGGGCAGAAGACAGGTCCTACAATGAGCAGTTCTTC.

This rearrangement joins TRBV5-5 to TRBJ2-2, with 9 bases that match TRBD1. Per germline, CDR1 SGHKS and CDR2 YYEKEE (reference sequence). V lost 4 bases to trimming and J lost 3 bases; unmatched junction nucleotides: 4. The CDR3 totals 15 residues. CDR3 region: CASSHWTGDTGELFF. Here the CDR3 DNA reads TGTGCCAGCAGCCATTGGACAGGGGACACCGGGGAGCTGTTTTTT. The full variable domain, rest sourced from reference TRBV5-5 and TRBJ2-2, is DAGVTQSPTHLIKTRGQQVTLRCSPISGHKSVSWYQQVLGQGPQFIFQYYEKEERGRGNFPDRFSARQFPNYSSELNVNALLLGDSALYLCASSHWTGDTGELFFGEGSRLTVL.

J is TRBJ2-7 and V is TRBV18, with D uncertain. Trimming left V 3 bases short and J 4 bases short, with 13 bases between. The CDR3 is made up of 14 amino acids. From germline, CDR1 is KGHSH and CDR2 LQKENI. The CDR3 region has the DNA TGTGCCAGCTCACCCGTGGGCAGCTCTTACGAGCAGTACTTC. It is translated as CASSPVGSSYEQYF.

The V and J genes are TRBV7-9 and TRBJ1-4; weak D call: TRBD1 (5 bases). Germline CDR1 and CDR2: SEHNR and FQNEAQ (reference sequence). V lost 3 bases to trimming and J lost 2 bases, with 13 bases between them. This CDR3 contains 16 residues. This chain's CDR3 is CASSFYTGGTNEKLFF. As DNA, the CDR3 is TGTGCCAGCAGCTTTTATACCGGGGGGACTAATGAAAAACTGTTTTTT.

The gene calls are TRBV19 and TRBJ1-2; D not resolved. The germline CDR1 and CDR2 sequences are LNHDA and SQIVND (reference sequence). V was clipped by 3 bases and J by 0 bases, with 11 bases between them. The CDR3 has 15 amino acids. The DNA for the CDR3 is TGTGCCAGTAGTATTAACAGCCAACCTAACTATGGCTACACCTTC. It specifies CASSINSQPNYGYTF. Full variable domain (outside the CDR3, taken from reference TRBV19 and TRBJ1-2): DGGITQSPKYLFRKEGQNVTLSCEQNLNHDAMYWYRQDPGQGLRLIYYSQIVNDFQKGDIAEGYSVSREKKESFPLTVTSAQKNPTAFYLCASSINSQPNYGYTFGSGTRLTVV.

The chain joins TRBV5-4 to TRBJ2-7, with 8 bases aligning to TRBD2. The germline CDR1 and CDR2 sequences are SGHNT and YYREEE (reference sequence). The CDR3 extends over 15 amino acids. V was clipped by 5 bases and J by 3 bases; unmatched bases: 10. CDR3: CASRGVAGNFYEQYF. In DNA, the CDR3 is TGTGCCAGCAGGGGTGTAGCGGGGAATTTCTACGAGCAGTACTTC.

This rearrangement joins TRBV7-2 to TRBJ1-2; D may be TRBD1 (5 bases). V was clipped by 3 bases and J by 8 bases, with 10 bases between them. This CDR3 has 12 amino acids. The germline gives CDR1 SGHTA, CDR2 FQGNSA. The CDR3 DNA sequence: TGTGCCAGCAGCTTTCTTCAGGGAGGCTACACCTTC. Encoded protein: CASSFLQGGYTF.

The chain has TRBV18 and TRBJ2-2; D uncertain. Between the trimmed V and J ends, which lost 2 bases and 8 bases, there was a span of 15 bases. The V gene's germline CDR1 is KGHSH and CDR2 LQKENI. This CDR3 is built from 15 residues. The CDR3 DNA is TGTGCCAGCTCACCAAGTTCCGTGGGCCCAGGGGAGCTGTTTTTT. Encoded protein: CASSPSSVGPGELFF.

The rearrangement links TRBV7-8 to TRBJ1-1, with 9 nucleotides matching TRBD1. CDR3 size: 14 residues. J lost 4 bases, V lost 5 bases, and 5 bases had no gene match. Germline CDR1 SGHVS, CDR2 FQNEAQ. CDR3 region: CASSPLTGGTEAFF. CDR3 nucleotides: TGTGCCAGCAGCCCCCTGACAGGGGGCACTGAAGCTTTCTTT.

The rearrangement links TRBV28 to TRBJ2-7, with a possible D match to TRBD2 (6 bases). V was pared by 3 bases and J by 2 bases, with 11 bases between. The CDR3 is 14 residues long. From germline, CDR1 is MDHEN and CDR2 SYDVKM. The CDR3 here is CASSLGGGPYEQYF. CDR3 sequence (DNA): TGTGCCAGCAGTTTGGGAGGCGGCCCCTACGAGCAGTACTTC.

V gene TRBV11-2 combines with J gene TRBJ1-5, with D perhaps TRBD1 (6 bases). The CDR3 length is 15 residues. V gave up 1 base and J gave up 2 bases, with 9 bases separating them. The germline V gene has CDR1 SGHAT and CDR2 FQNNGV. The CDR3 DNA reads TGTGCCAGCAGCTTAGCAGGGGATCGCAATCAGCCCCAGCATTTT. Translation: CASSLAGDRNQPQHF.

The rearrangement joins TRBV19 to TRBJ1-1; 7 bases are shared with TRBD1. The CDR3 loop spans 15 amino acids. The ends lost 6 bases at V and 4 bases at J; junction bases unmatched: 11. The germline gives CDR1 LNHDA, CDR2 SQIVND (reference sequence). This chain's CDR3 is CASRFSGDSRTEAFF. In DNA, the CDR3 is TGTGCCAGTAGATTTAGCGGGGACAGCCGCACTGAAGCTTTCTTT.

J is TRBJ2-2 and V is TRBV14; D remains unclear. The CDR3 runs to 14 residues. Trimming pared 5 bases from V and 3 bases from J, leaving 10 bases between. Germline V gene data show CDR1 as SGHDN and CDR2 as FVKESK. CDR3 bases: TGTGCCAGCAGCAGTCAATTGGACACCGGGGAGCTGTTTTTT. Residues: CASSSQLDTGELFF.

The V call is TRBV12-3 or TRBV12-4, the J call TRBJ2-6, with D unresolved. This CDR3 comprises 12 residues. V was shortened by 1 base and J by 10 bases, with 5 bases between the two germline ends. This CDR3 is CASSLVPNVLTF. As DNA, the CDR3 is TGTGCCAGCAGTTTAGTCCCAAACGTCCTGACTTTC.

V is TRBV9 and J is TRBJ2-2; no definite D call. V lost 0 bases to trimming and J lost 8 bases, with 20 bases between them. This CDR3 is built from 17 residues. Germline V gene lookup returns CDR1 SGDLS and CDR2 YYNGEE. CDR3 bases: TGTGCCAGCAGCGTAGTAGCCCACCCAAGGGCAGCAGGGGAGCTGTTTTTT. Translated: CASSVVAHPRAAGELFF.

The chain employs TRBV23-1 and TRBJ1-1; D perhaps matches TRBD1 (6 bases). TRBV23-1 is designated an ORF whose function remains uncertain. V gave up 3 bases and J gave up 1 base, with 12 bases separating them. This CDR3 spans 15 amino acids. The DNA for the CDR3 is TGCGCCAGCAGTCACCCTCGGGGGCCGAACACTGAAGCTTTCTTT. This encodes CASSHPRGPNTEAFF.

In regard to this clone: Other DNA variants within this sample encode the same CDR3. The chain recombines TRBV7-2 with TRBJ2-1, with D possibly matching TRBD2 (6 bases). The V and J ends lost 5 bases and 1 base respectively, with 9 bases between them. The CDR3 is 14 amino acids. The V gene's germline CDR1 is SGHTA and CDR2 FQGNSA. The CDR3 DNA sequence: TGTGCCAGCAGCCCCGGGGGTTCCTACAATGAGCAGTTCTTC. Its translation: CASSPGGSYNEQFF. Together with reference TRBV7-2 and TRBJ2-1, the CDR3 gives the full variable domain: GAGVSQSPSNKVTEKGKDVELRCDPISGHTALYWYRQSLGQGLEFLIYFQGNSAPDKSGLPSDRFSAERTGGSVSTLTIQRTQQEDSAVYLCASSPGGSYNEQFFGPGTRLTVL.

CDR3 bases: TGTGCCAGCAGCTTGGTGACAGGGAAACTCGGCGAGCAGTACGTC. It translates to CASSLVTGKLGEQYV. This chain joins TRBV5-6 and TRBJ2-7, with 7 bases that match TRBD1. Germline V gene lookup returns CDR1 SGHDT and CDR2 YYEEEE. The trim removed 0 bases at V and 6 bases at J, leaving 9 bases unmatched. The CDR3 sequence is 15 residues long.

The rearrangement links TRBV20-1 to TRBJ1-1, with TRBD1 matching over 10 bases. Germline lookup yields CDR1 DFQATT and CDR2 SNEGSKA (reference sequence). J was trimmed by 5 bases and V by 3 bases; bases with no gene match: 9. The CDR3 contains 15 residues. The CDR3 DNA sequence: TGCAGTGCTAGTACCCCGACAGGGGGCTGGACTGAAGCTTTCTTT. It translates to CSASTPTGGWTEAFF.

This chain uses TRBV5-1 with TRBJ2-1, with 8 bases that match TRBD2. CDR3 size: 19 residues. Unmatched junction bases numbered 26, after V lost 4 bases and J lost 11 bases. Per the germline V gene, CDR1 is SGHRS and CDR2 is YFSETQ. The CDR3 spells CASSERPTTSGLAGSQQFF. CDR3 bases: TGCGCCAGCAGCGAAAGACCCACGACTTCGGGTCTAGCGGGTTCTCAGCAGTTCTTC.

This chain joins TRBV24-1 and TRBJ2-1; D gene ambiguous. Germline lookup yields CDR1 KGHDR and CDR2 SFDVKD. V gave up 9 bases and J gave up 7 bases, with 15 bases separating them. The CDR3 runs to 13 residues. The CDR3 loop reads CATQDTKKNEQFF. CDR3 coding DNA: TGTGCCACCCAAGATACGAAGAAGAATGAGCAGTTCTTC.

The V gene is TRBV2, the J gene TRBJ2-1; TRBD1 agrees at 7 bases. Germline trimming cut 4 bases from V and 3 bases from J; bases unmatched to any gene: 9. Germline V gene sequence: CDR1 SNHLY, CDR2 FYNNEI. The CDR3 runs to 16 residues. The DNA for the CDR3 is TGTGCCAGCAGTGGGGGAAAGACAGGGTACTACAATGAGCAGTTCTTC. Translation: CASSGGKTGYYNEQFF. Together with reference TRBV2 and TRBJ2-1, the CDR3 gives the full variable domain: EPEVTQTPSHQVTQMGQEVILRCVPISNHLYFYWYRQILGQKVEFLVSFYNNEISEKSEIFDDQFSVERPDGSNFTLKIRSTKLEDSAMYFCASSGGKTGYYNEQFFGPGTRLTVL.

The chain's CDR3 is CASSLIGAGWAQHF. The DNA of the CDR3 is TGTGCCAGCAGCTTGATAGGGGCCGGGTGGGCCCAGCATTTT. The chain combines TRBV5-8 with TRBJ1-5; maybe TRBD1 (5 bases). There are 14 residues in the CDR3. V was cut by 1 base and J by 11 bases, with 16 bases left in between. From germline, CDR1 is SGHTS and CDR2 YDEGEE. Drawing the rest from reference TRBV5-8 and TRBJ1-5, the complete variable domain is EAGVTQSPTHLIKTRGQQATLRCSPISGHTSVYWYQQALGLGLQFLLWYDEGEERNRGNFPPRFSGRQFPNYSSELNVNALELEDSALYLCASSLIGAGWAQHFGDGTRLSIL.

The genes are TRBV3-1 (or the pseudogene TRBV3-2) and TRBJ1-5; no clear D gene. With 1 base removed from V and 0 bases from J, the gap between germline ends came to 10 bases. This CDR3 has 16 amino acids. Germline V CDR1 and CDR2: LGHDT, YNNKEL (reference sequence). The CDR3 protein is CASSQARIHSNQPQHF. CDR3 DNA: TGTGCCAGCAGCCAAGCGCGGATTCATAGCAATCAGCCCCAGCATTTT.

This chain uses TRBV3-1 (or the pseudogene TRBV3-2) with TRBJ2-3; D is ambiguous. With 4 bases removed from V and 3 bases from J, the gap between germline ends came to 2 bases. Germline-derived CDR1 and CDR2 are LGHDT and YNNKEL (reference sequence). This CDR3 has 11 residues. CDR3 loop: CASSLTDTQYF. In nucleotides, the CDR3 is TGTGCCAGCAGCCTGACAGATACGCAGTATTTT.

This rearrangement joins TRBV30 to TRBJ2-7; the match to TRBD2 covers 7 bases. Trimming took 0 bases from V and 4 from J; bases not matched to a gene: 3. CDR3 length equals 13 residues. Germline values: CDR1 GTSNPN, CDR2 SVGIG (reference sequence). CDR3 DNA sequence: TGTGCCTGGAGTGTTGGAGCGGGGTACGAGCAGTACTTC. Translation: CAWSVGAGYEQYF.

The chain recombines TRBV6-1 with TRBJ2-7; the D gene is possibly TRBD2 (6 bases). The germline V gene encodes CDR1 MNHNS and CDR2 SASEGT. The CDR3 spans 15 residues. Trimming shortened V by 4 bases and J by 0 bases, and 13 bases separated the two germline ends. The CDR3 DNA sequence: TGTGCCAGCAGTGTGGAGGGGTCCCCCTCCTACGAGCAGTACTTC. Translating gives CASSVEGSPSYEQYF.

This clone was seen a few times. The chain is built from TRBV6-5 and TRBJ1-5; D is perhaps TRBD1 (6 bases). The CDR3 is made up of 13 amino acids. Germline V lookup: CDR1 MNHEY, CDR2 SVGAGI. Trimming removed 7 bases at V and 7 bases at J, with 14 bases between. Here the CDR3 DNA reads TGTGCCAGCATCGACAGGATGGGACAGCCCCAGCATTTT. This gives the protein CASIDRMGQPQHF.

V and J are TRBV10-3 and TRBJ1-3; unclear D gene. From germline, CDR1 is ENHRY and CDR2 SYGVKD. Trimming pared 3 bases from V and 4 bases from J, leaving 7 bases between. The CDR3 has 13 residues. CDR3 sequence (DNA): TGTGCCATCAGTGAAGCACAAGGAAACACCATATATTTT. Residues: CAISEAQGNTIYF.

This clone was seen only once. The chain uses TRBV5-6 and TRBJ2-3, with TRBD1 identical over 10 bases. Germline V gene data show CDR1 as SGHDT and CDR2 as YYEEEE. Trimming took 3 bases from V and 0 from J; bases not matched to a gene: 1. The CDR3 totals 15 residues. In DNA form, the CDR3 reads TGTGCCAGCAGCTGGGGACAGGGGAGCACAGATACGCAGTATTTT. Its translation: CASSWGQGSTDTQYF.

V and J are TRBV6-2 or TRBV6-3 and TRBJ2-5, with D unclear. This CDR3 contains 12 residues. V lost 5 bases to trimming and J lost 7 bases, with 11 bases between them. Germline lookup yields CDR1 MNHEY and CDR2 SVGEGT. The CDR3 reads CASSVLPGTQYF. CDR3 nucleotides: TGTGCCAGCAGTGTACTTCCCGGGACCCAGTACTTC.

The chain couples TRBV27 to TRBJ2-5; 14 positions agree with TRBD2. Trimming took 6 bases from V and 7 from J; bases not matched to a gene: 10. Germline V gene sequence: CDR1 MNHEY, CDR2 SMNVEV (reference sequence). The CDR3 length is 16 residues. CDR3 loop: CASSRMTSGGELTQYF. The DNA of the CDR3 is TGTGCCAGCAGCCGCATGACTAGCGGGGGGGAGTTGACCCAGTACTTC.